What follows are 17 T cell receptor beta chains derived from one specimen sequenced in a study of blood T cell repertoires in COVID-19. Data came from immunoSEQ multiplex PCR; TCRdb stores just in-frame clones and leaves some out. The repertoire holds approximately 70,000 clones, 79% seen once, with approximately 26% in the top ten. Sequenced: peripheral blood. These receptors came from a man between 60 and 75 years old with active or convalescent COVID-19.

This clone appeared a few times. The V and J genes are TRBV10-1 and TRBJ2-1, with TRBD2 identical over 10 bases. The V segment lost 8 bases and the J segment 1 base; nucleotides outside the gene matches: 5. The CDR3 is 15 residues long. CDR1 is WNHNN, CDR2 SYGVQD, per germline (reference sequence). CDR3 bases: TGCGCCAGCTATAGCGGGGGGTATTCCTACAATGAGCAGTTCTTC. It specifies CASYSGGYSYNEQFF.

This chain uses TRBV6-5 with TRBJ2-7; D perhaps matches TRBD1 (6 bases). The CDR3 has 11 amino acids. Germline assignment: CDR1 MNHEY and CDR2 SVGAGI. The V end lost 7 bases, the J end lost 4 bases, and 8 bases lay between the germline ends. CDR3 DNA: TGTGCCAGCAATCAGGGGTACGAGCAGTACTTC. This codes for CASNQGYEQYF.

The rearrangement joins TRBV5-5 to TRBJ1-3; D not resolved. Germline V gene lookup returns CDR1 SGHKS and CDR2 YYEKEE (reference sequence). The CDR3 sequence is 16 residues long. With 0 bases removed from V and 0 bases from J, the gap between germline ends came to 10 bases. CDR3 DNA: TGTGCCAGCAGCTTGGCCGGCGGTAGCTCTGGAAACACCATATATTTT. Translation: CASSLAGGSSGNTIYF.

The chain links TRBV9 to TRBJ2-2; D gene ambiguous. There are 14 residues in the CDR3. V dropped 3 bases and J dropped 4 bases, with 10 bases sitting between them. Germline assignment: CDR1 SGDLS and CDR2 YYNGEE. The CDR3 is CASSAEPGTGELFF. In DNA form, the CDR3 reads TGTGCCAGCAGCGCCGAGCCGGGCACCGGGGAGCTGTTTTTT.

V usage is TRBV29-1 and J usage is TRBJ1-2; 7 bases are a match to TRBD1. The ends lost 1 base at V and 8 bases at J; junction bases unmatched: 1. CDR1 and CDR2 (germline): SQVTM, ANQGSEA. The CDR3 is made up of 11 amino acids. The CDR3, as DNA: TGCAGCGTTGAAGGAGGGGGCGGCTACACCTTC. It yields the protein CSVEGGGGYTF. The whole variable domain, filled in from reference TRBV29-1 and TRBJ1-2, reads SAVISQKPSRDICQRGTSLTIQCQVDSQVTMMFWYRQQPGQSLTLIATANQGSEATYESGFVIDKFPISRPNLTFSTLTVSNMSPEDSSIYLCSVEGGGGYTFGSGTRLTVV.

This clone came up once. V and J are TRBV30 and TRBJ2-3; D is unresolved. In germline, CDR1 is GTSNPN, CDR2 SVGIG (reference sequence). The ends were cut back, 0 bases at V and 2 bases at J, with 12 bases in the middle. The CDR3 extends over 15 amino acids. CDR3 sequence (DNA): TGTGCCTGGAGTGTACTCGGGTCGGCCACAGATACGCAGTATTTT. Its translation: CAWSVLGSATDTQYF.

The chain carries TRBV15 and TRBJ2-5, with D possibly TRBD2 on 5 matching bases. The CDR3 runs 13 residues. Germline CDR1 and CDR2: LNHNV and YYDKDF (reference sequence). V lost 5 bases, J lost 5 bases, and 12 bases lay in between. The CDR3 loop reads CATSFAEVETQYF. CDR3 sequence (DNA): TGTGCCACCAGCTTCGCGGAGGTTGAGACCCAGTACTTC.

The sample holds one count of this clone. The V and J genes are TRBV11-1 and TRBJ2-5; D unresolved. Germline values: CDR1 SGHAT, CDR2 FQDESV (reference sequence). Trimming shortened V by 5 bases and J by 0 bases, and 16 bases separated the two germline ends. This CDR3 is 16 amino acids long. The CDR3 loop is CASSGQVAPNQETQYF. The CDR3 DNA reads as TGTGCCAGCAGCGGTCAGGTCGCCCCAAACCAAGAGACCCAGTACTTC.

CDR3 DNA sequence: TGTGCCTGGACTCCATCCGGGACTGCTACAACTAATGAAAAACTGTTTTTT. Its translation is CAWTPSGTATTNEKLFF. The J gene is TRBJ1-4, the V gene TRBV30; a weak D match, TRBD1 (5 bases). The CDR3 runs 17 residues. CDR1 is GTSNPN and CDR2 is SVGIG in the germline V gene (reference sequence). Trimming removed 4 bases at V and 0 bases at J, with 18 bases between.

This rearrangement joins TRBV5-5 to TRBJ1-5, with D uncertain. Germline CDR1 SGHKS, CDR2 YYEKEE (reference sequence). The CDR3 is 15 amino acids. The V end was cut by 3 bases, the J end by 0 bases, with 10 bases between. CDR3 in amino acids: CASSSTVASNQPQHF. The CDR3 nucleotides are TGTGCCAGCAGCTCAACAGTGGCTAGCAATCAGCCCCAGCATTTT.

The genes are TRBV24-1 and TRBJ2-3; 11 bases match TRBD2. Germline loops: CDR1 KGHDR, CDR2 SFDVKD. The CDR3 runs 18 residues. After removal of 0 bases from V and 2 bases from J, the junction contained 6 bases not matched to a gene. The CDR3 reads CATSDLSLAGGLTDTQYF. The CDR3 DNA reads TGTGCCACCAGTGATTTGTCCCTAGCGGGGGGCCTCACAGATACGCAGTATTTT.

The chain has TRBV28 and TRBJ1-2; 10 bases map to TRBD1. Germline CDR1 MDHEN, CDR2 SYDVKM. V lost 3 bases to trimming and J lost 1 base; unmatched junction nucleotides: 8. The CDR3 covers 17 residues. CDR3 amino acids: CASSFRQGAKRNYGYTF. Written as DNA, the CDR3 is TGTGCCAGCAGTTTCCGACAGGGGGCGAAACGTAACTATGGCTACACCTTC.

The CDR3 loop is CASSLVLAGGTQYF. The CDR3, as DNA: TGTGCCAGCAGCTTAGTCCTAGCGGGGGGTACGCAGTATTTT. The chain couples TRBV7-9 to TRBJ2-3; 11 bases agree with TRBD2. Germline V gene data show CDR1 as SEHNR and CDR2 as FQNEAQ (reference sequence). This CDR3 comprises 14 residues. With 1 base clipped from V and 8 bases from J, the junction kept 2 bases outside the gene matches.

The rearrangement uses TRBV18 and TRBJ1-1; 9 bases are a match to TRBD1. The CDR3 covers 14 residues. With V trimmed by 3 bases and J by 5 bases, 4 bases remained unmatched. Germline V gives CDR1 KGHSH, CDR2 LQKENI. The CDR3 here is CASSPGTGRTEAFF. CDR3 bases: TGTGCCAGCTCACCCGGGACAGGGAGAACTGAAGCTTTCTTT.

The chain carries TRBV18 and TRBJ1-5, with 8 bases identical to TRBD1. This CDR3 comprises 14 residues. V shed 6 bases and J 6 bases; nucleotides not matched to a gene: 7. Germline V lookup: CDR1 KGHSH, CDR2 LQKENI. The CDR3 is CASSPRTGFQPQHF. CDR3 DNA sequence: TGTGCCAGCTCGCCGCGGACAGGGTTTCAGCCCCAGCATTTT. Together with reference TRBV18 and TRBJ1-5, the CDR3 gives the full variable domain: NAGVMQNPRHLVRRRGQEARLRCSPMKGHSHVYWYRQLPEEGLKFMVYLQKENIIDESGMPKERFSAEFPKEGPSILRIQQVVRGDSAAYFCASSPRTGFQPQHFGDGTRLSIL.

The chain carries TRBV9 and TRBJ1-1, with D possibly TRBD1 on 6 matching bases. The CDR3 has 14 amino acids. In germline, CDR1 is SGDLS, CDR2 YYNGEE. Trimming took off 0 bases at V and 1 base at J, with 7 bases between the two ends. CDR3: CASSVGTANTEAFF. In DNA form, the CDR3 reads TGTGCCAGCAGCGTAGGGACAGCGAACACTGAAGCTTTCTTT.

V is TRBV11-2 and J is TRBJ2-7; 8 bases align to TRBD1. CDR1 SGHAT and CDR2 FQNNGV come from the germline V gene. With 5 bases clipped from V and 0 bases from J, the junction kept 9 bases outside the gene matches. The CDR3 consists of 16 residues. CDR3 coding DNA: TGTGCCAGCAGCGGAACCAGGACAGGGAACTCCTACGAGCAGTACTTC. Protein: CASSGTRTGNSYEQYF.